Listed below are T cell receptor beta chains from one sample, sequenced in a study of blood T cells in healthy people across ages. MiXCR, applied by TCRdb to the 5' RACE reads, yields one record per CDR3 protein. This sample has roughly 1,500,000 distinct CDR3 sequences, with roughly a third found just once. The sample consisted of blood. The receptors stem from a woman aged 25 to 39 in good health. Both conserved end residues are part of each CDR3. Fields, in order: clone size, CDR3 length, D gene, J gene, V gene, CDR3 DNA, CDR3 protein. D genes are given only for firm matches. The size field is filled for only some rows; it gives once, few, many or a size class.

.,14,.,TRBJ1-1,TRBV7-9,TGTGCCAGCAGCTTAGGGGGGGGGCTCACTGAAGCTTTCTTT,CASSLGGGLTEAFF
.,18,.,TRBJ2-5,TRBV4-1,TGCGCCAGCAGCCACGTGGGACGAAGCAAACTAGAACATGAGACCCAGTACTTC,CASSHVGRSKLEHETQYF
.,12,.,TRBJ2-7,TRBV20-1,TGCAGTGCTACTGAAAGATCGTACGAGCAGTACTTC,CSATERSYEQYF
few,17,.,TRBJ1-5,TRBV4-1,TGCGCCAGCAGCCACTCGACCTCGACGGCGGGCAATCAGCCCCAGCATTTT,CASSHSTSTAGNQPQHF
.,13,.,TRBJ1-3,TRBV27,TGTGCCAGCAGACTAGGAGCTGGAAACACCATATATTTT,CASRLGAGNTIYF
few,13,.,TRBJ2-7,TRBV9,TGTGCCAGCAACCGAGGCGGGGCTTACGAGCAGTACTTC,CASNRGGAYEQYF
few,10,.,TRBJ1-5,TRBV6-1,TGTGCCAGCAATTATCAGCCCCAGCATTTT,CASNYQPQHF
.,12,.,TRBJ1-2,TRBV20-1,TGCAGTGAATCCAGGCCCATCTATGGCTACACCTTC,CSESRPIYGYTF
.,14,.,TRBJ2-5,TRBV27,TGTGCCAGCAGGACCGGACAAAAAGAAGAGACCCAGTACTTC,CASRTGQKEETQYF
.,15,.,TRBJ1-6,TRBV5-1,TGCGCCAGCAGCGCGTCAGCGGATGGCCTAGCGCCCCTCCACTTT,CASSASADGLAPLHF
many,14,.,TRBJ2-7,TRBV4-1,TGCGCCACCAAAAAAGGGGCCCTCTCCTACGAGCAGTACTTC,CATKKGALSYEQYF
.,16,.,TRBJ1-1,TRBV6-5,TGTGCCAGCAGTTACGGGCAGGGGATATTGAACACTGAAGCTTTCTTT,CASSYGQGILNTEAFF
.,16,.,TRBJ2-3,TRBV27,TGCGCCAGCAGGAGGAAAGGGGCTAAAAGCACAGATACGCAGTATTTT,CASRRKGAKSTDTQYF
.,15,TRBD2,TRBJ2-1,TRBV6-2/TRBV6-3,TGTGTCAGCAGTCCTGGGACTAGCGGGGGTCGGGAGCAGTTCTTC,CVSSPGTSGGREQFF
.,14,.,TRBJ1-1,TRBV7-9,TGTGCCAGCAGCCAACCCCGGGGCTCTGGTGAAGCTTTCTTT,CASSQPRGSGEAFF
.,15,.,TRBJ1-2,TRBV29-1,TGCAGCGCCCAGGCCCGGGGACGGGGGGACTATGGCTACACCTTC,CSAQARGRGDYGYTF
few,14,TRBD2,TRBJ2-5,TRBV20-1,TGCAGTGCCCGCCCGCGGGGGGTTGGGAAGACCCAGTACTTC,CSARPRGVGKTQYF
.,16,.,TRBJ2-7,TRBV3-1,TGTGCCAGCAGCCAAGGAGAGTCTATCCACACCTACGAGCAGTACTTC,CASSQGESIHTYEQYF
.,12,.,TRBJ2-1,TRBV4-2,TGTGCCAGCAGCCAAGATTTCGCCGACCCGTTCTTC,CASSQDFADPFF
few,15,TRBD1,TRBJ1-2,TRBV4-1,TGCGCCAGCAGCCCGACGGGCAGGGGGGACTATGGCTACACCTTC,CASSPTGRGDYGYTF
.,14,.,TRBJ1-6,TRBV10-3,TGTGCCATCACCCCCGGGGTCGCCAATTCACCCCTCCACTTT,CAITPGVANSPLHF
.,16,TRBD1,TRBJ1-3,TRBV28,TGTGCCAGCAGTCCCGGGACAGGGGGCCGTGAAAACACCATATATTTT,CASSPGTGGRENTIYF
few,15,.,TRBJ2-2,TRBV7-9,TGTGCCAGCAGCTTAGGGGCTGCGAACACCGGGGAGCTGTTTTTT,CASSLGAANTGELFF
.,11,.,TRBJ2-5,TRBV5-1,TGCGCCAGCAGCTCGGTGGATACGGAGTACTTC,CASSSVDTEYF
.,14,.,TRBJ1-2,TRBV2,TGTGCCAGCAGGCAACCATCAAATGGCTATGGCTACACCTTC,CASRQPSNGYGYTF
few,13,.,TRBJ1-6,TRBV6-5,TGTGCCAGCAGTTCCAAAGGAGGGGAACCCCTCCACTTT,CASSSKGGEPLHF
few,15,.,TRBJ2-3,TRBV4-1,TGCGCCAGCAGCCAAGCTGGGACTGGCACAGGTACGCAGTATTTT,CASSQAGTGTGTQYF
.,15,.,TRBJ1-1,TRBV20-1,TGCAGTGCTAGGGACCCGGCAAGCGTGAACACTGAAGCTTTCTTT,CSARDPASVNTEAFF
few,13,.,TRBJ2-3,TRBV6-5,TGTGCCAGCAGTTACTCGCCCACAGATGCGCAGTATTTT,CASSYSPTDAQYF
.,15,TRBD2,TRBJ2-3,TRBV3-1,TGTGCCAGCAGCCCCGCAGGACTAGACACAGATACGCAGTATTTT,CASSPAGLDTDTQYF
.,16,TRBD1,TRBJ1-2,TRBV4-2,TGTGCCAGCAGCACCCAACTGGGACAGGGGTTCGGCGGCTACACCTTC,CASSTQLGQGFGGYTF
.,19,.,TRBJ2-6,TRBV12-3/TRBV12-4,TGTGCCAGCAGGCCCGCTCCGACAGGTAAACCCTCTGGGGCCAACGTCCTGACTTTC,CASRPAPTGKPSGANVLTF
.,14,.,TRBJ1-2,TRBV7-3,TGTGCCAGCAGCTTAAAACAGCCGGTCGATGGCTACACCTTC,CASSLKQPVDGYTF
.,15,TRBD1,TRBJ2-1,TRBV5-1,TGCGCCAGCAGCCACACGGGACAGGTAATCAATGAGCAGTTCTTC,CASSHTGQVINEQFF
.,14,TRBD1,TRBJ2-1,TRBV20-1,TGCAGTGCTAGGGGACAGGTGTCCTACAATGAGCAGTTCTTC,CSARGQVSYNEQFF
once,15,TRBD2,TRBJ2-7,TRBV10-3,TGTGCCATCAGTGAGTCTGCTAGCGGGAGTGGCGAGCAGTACTTC,CAISESASGSGEQYF
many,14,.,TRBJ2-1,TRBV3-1,TGTGCCAGCAGCCAAGGCGGGACTCTCAATGAGCAGTTCTTC,CASSQGGTLNEQFF
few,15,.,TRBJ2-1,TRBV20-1,TGCAGTGCTAGAGATCTCGGGTCGGGATACAATGAGCAGTTCTTC,CSARDLGSGYNEQFF
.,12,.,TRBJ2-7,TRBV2,TGTGCCAGCAGTGCGGGAGTTGACGAGCAGTACTTC,CASSAGVDEQYF
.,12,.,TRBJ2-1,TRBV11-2,TGTGCCAGCAGCTTAGAGGTCGCTGAGCAGTTCTTC,CASSLEVAEQFF
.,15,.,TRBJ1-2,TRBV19,TGTGCCAGTAGTAGGTCAGTCTATAGAAAAGATGGCTACACCTTC,CASSRSVYRKDGYTF
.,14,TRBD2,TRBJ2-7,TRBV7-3,TGTGCCTGCAGCGGTTTGTCTAGCGGGGGTCATAAGTACTTC,CACSGLSSGGHKYF
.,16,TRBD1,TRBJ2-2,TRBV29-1,TGCAGCGTTGAAGAGTTCGAGACAGGGGGCACCGGGGAGTTGTTTTTT,CSVEEFETGGTGELFF
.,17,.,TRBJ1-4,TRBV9,TGTGCCAGCAGCGTAGAAGGGAGACAGGCAACTAATGAAAAACTGTTTTTT,CASSVEGRQATNEKLFF
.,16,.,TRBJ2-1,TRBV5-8,TGTGCCAGCAGCTTCCTGCGCGGAGGGGGGTACAATGAGCAGTTCTTC,CASSFLRGGGYNEQFF
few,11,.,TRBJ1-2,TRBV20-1,TGCAGTCTCCACGGACTCTATGGCTACACCTTC,CSLHGLYGYTF
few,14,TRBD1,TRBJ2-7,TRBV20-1,TGCAGTGTCCGTCCCGGGACAGGCTCCTACGAGCAGTACTTC,CSVRPGTGSYEQYF
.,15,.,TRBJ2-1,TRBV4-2,TGTGCCAGCAGCCAAGATTTGGGGGAGTACAATGAGCAGTTCTTC,CASSQDLGEYNEQFF